A single sample is the source of the 32 T cell receptor beta chains below, sequenced in a study of blood T cell repertoires in COVID-19. Here immunoSEQ multiplex PCR was the method, and the copy in TCRdb shows in-frame clones only, minus some. The sample carries tens of thousands of clones, about 93% recorded once. The sample was peripheral blood. The receptor source for this set is a human donor in a cohort sampled during active COVID-19.

The rearrangement joins TRBV2 to TRBJ2-2; 9 positions match TRBD1. There are 14 residues in the CDR3. Per germline, CDR1 SNHLY and CDR2 FYNNEI. With V trimmed by 6 bases and J by 6 bases, 5 bases remained unmatched. As DNA, the CDR3 is TGTGCCAGCAGACAGGACAGGGGCCCCGGGGAGCTGTTTTTT. This gives the protein CASRQDRGPGELFF.

The chain employs TRBV24-1 and TRBJ2-2; 8 bases line up with TRBD1. With 3 bases clipped from V and 7 bases from J, the junction kept 30 bases outside the gene matches. This CDR3 has 23 amino acids. Germline V lookup: CDR1 KGHDR, CDR2 SFDVKD. The CDR3: CATSDDSDPTGVLPLSPRGELFF. In DNA, the CDR3 is TGTGCCACCAGTGATGATTCGGACCCGACAGGGGTTCTTCCCCTGTCCCCGCGCGGGGAGCTGTTTTTT.

The count of this clone is one. The rearrangement links TRBV12-3 or TRBV12-4 to TRBJ2-3; 7 positions agree with TRBD1. Trimming cost V 5 bases and J 6 bases; bases outside gene matches: 2. CDR3 length: 12 residues. CDR3 bases: TGTGCCAGCAGTGACAGGGATGATACGCAGTATTTT. Its translation: CASSDRDDTQYF.

This clone was seen just once. The chain uses TRBV21-1 and TRBJ1-2. TRBV21-1 has pseudogene status. This CDR3 has 12 amino acids. CDR3 nucleotides: TGTGCCAGCAGCAAGTCCCGAGGGGGCTACACCTTC. Translation: CASSKSRGGYTF.

The rearrangement joins TRBV11-3 to TRBJ2-7; 8 bases align to TRBD1. Trimming cost V 0 bases and J 6 bases; bases outside gene matches: 7. Germline V gene sequence: CDR1 SGHNT, CDR2 YENEEA. This CDR3 spans 15 amino acids. This CDR3 is CASSLDFRGRREQYF. In nucleotides, the CDR3 is TGTGCCAGCAGCTTAGACTTCAGGGGGCGGCGCGAGCAGTACTTC.

This chain uses TRBV5-8 with TRBJ1-1; TRBD1 might be the D (6 bases). The CDR3 loop spans 14 amino acids. V lost 1 base, J lost 1 base, and 8 bases lay in between. Germline loops: CDR1 SGHTS, CDR2 YDEGEE. CDR3 amino acids: CASSLTGPNTEAFF. The CDR3 nucleotides are TGTGCCAGCAGCTTGACAGGGCCGAACACTGAAGCTTTCTTT. Using reference TRBV5-8 and TRBJ1-1 for the parts outside the CDR3, the full variable domain is EAGVTQSPTHLIKTRGQQATLRCSPISGHTSVYWYQQALGLGLQFLLWYDEGEERNRGNFPPRFSGRQFPNYSSELNVNALELEDSALYLCASSLTGPNTEAFFGQGTRLTVV.

This clone is labeled medium-sized. In DNA, the CDR3 is TGTGCCAGCAGCTTAGACAGGGGGCCTAACTATGGCTACACCTTC. Its protein is CASSLDRGPNYGYTF. The chain employs TRBV7-9 and TRBJ1-2, with 9 bases matching TRBD1. Trimming took 1 base from V and 0 from J; bases not matched to a gene: 0. The CDR3 runs 15 residues. CDR1 SEHNR and CDR2 FQNEAQ come from the germline V gene (reference sequence).

V usage is TRBV19 and J usage is TRBJ2-1, with TRBD2 identical over 9 bases. V lost 7 bases, J lost 9 bases, and 7 bases stayed unmatched. The CDR3 covers 13 residues. Germline V gene sequence: CDR1 LNHDA, CDR2 SQIVND (reference sequence). CDR3 sequence (DNA): TGTGCCAGTACGCGGCTTAGCGGGGGTGAGCAGTTCTTC. Translation gives CASTRLSGGEQFF.

V usage is TRBV19 and J usage is TRBJ2-1, with TRBD1 as a possible D gene (6 bases). The germline CDR1 and CDR2 sequences are LNHDA and SQIVND (reference sequence). This CDR3 is built from 18 residues. The ends were cut back, 4 bases at V and 4 bases at J, with 23 bases in the middle. For the CDR3, the DNA is TGTGCCAGTAGTAGCTCCCTATTTGGGGGCCCCCGGTACAATGAGCAGTTCTTC. Its protein is CASSSSLFGGPRYNEQFF.

This chain uses TRBV9 with TRBJ2-7; 9 bases agree with TRBD2. V was pared by 3 bases and J by 3 bases, with 10 bases of the junction left unmatched. The CDR3 has 16 amino acids. Looked up from germline, CDR1 is SGDLS and CDR2 is YYNGEE. The CDR3 region has the DNA TGTGCCAGCAGCGCAAGCGCGGGAGGGCCCCTCTACGAGCAGTACTTC. It codes for CASSASAGGPLYEQYF. Based on the CDR3 plus reference TRBV9 and TRBJ2-7, the full variable domain is DSGVTQTPKHLITATGQRVTLRCSPRSGDLSVYWYQQSLDQGLQFLIQYYNGEERAKGNILERFSAQQFPDLHSELNLSSLELGDSALYFCASSASAGGPLYEQYFGPGTRLTVT.

V and J are TRBV24-1 and TRBJ2-1, with 8 bases identical to TRBD2. J gave up 5 bases and V 2 bases, and 4 bases lay outside the gene matches. Germline values: CDR1 KGHDR, CDR2 SFDVKD. The CDR3 is made up of 15 amino acids. CDR3 region: CATSDSLAGNNEQFF. In nucleotides, the CDR3 is TGTGCCACCAGTGATTCTTTAGCGGGAAACAATGAGCAGTTCTTC.

The chain employs TRBV7-9 and TRBJ2-7; 8 nucleotides match TRBD1. The CDR3 runs 18 residues. The germline CDR1 and CDR2 sequences are SEHNR and FQNEAQ (reference sequence). The V and J ends lost 2 bases and 7 bases, in that order; junction bases with no gene match: 19. CDR3 DNA: TGTGCCAGCAGCTTAACTCCCGCTAAGGGACAGGCAACGAATGAGCAGTACTTC. Its translation: CASSLTPAKGQATNEQYF. The entire variable domain, with the rest obtained from reference TRBV7-9 and TRBJ2-7, is as follows: DTGVSQNPRHKITKRGQNVTFRCDPISEHNRLYWYRQTLGQGPEFLTYFQNEAQLEKSRLLSDRFSAERPKGSFSTLEIQRTEQGDSAMYLCASSLTPAKGQATNEQYFGPGTRLTVT.

The J gene is TRBJ2-1, the V gene TRBV27; 12 nucleotides align to TRBD2. J gave up 9 bases and V 6 bases, and 12 bases lay outside the gene matches. CDR1 is MNHEY and CDR2 is SMNVEV in the germline V gene (reference sequence). This CDR3 has 16 amino acids. The CDR3 DNA reads as TGTGCCAGCAGCCCCGAACTAGCGGGAGGTAATAGTGAGCAGTTCTTC. Translating it yields CASSPELAGGNSEQFF.

The rearrangement joins TRBV15 to TRBJ1-5; possible D gene TRBD1, 5 bases. The germline V and J ends were trimmed by 5 bases and 4 bases, with 18 bases remaining between them. Germline V gives CDR1 LNHNV, CDR2 YYDKDF (reference sequence). The CDR3 has 16 residues. In nucleotides, the CDR3 is TGTGCCACCAGCTGGGGGGGTCAGCGGCGGAATCAGCCCCAGCATTTT. It is translated as CATSWGGQRRNQPQHF.

V usage is TRBV15 and J usage is TRBJ1-4; 8 nucleotides agree with TRBD1. Germline lookup yields CDR1 LNHNV and CDR2 YYDKDF (reference sequence). V gave up 3 bases and J gave up 7 bases; unmatched junction bases: 7. The CDR3 is made up of 15 amino acids. DNA of the CDR3: TGTGCCACCAGCAGGACAGGGGCGGGAAGTGAAAAACTGTTTTTT. This gives the protein CATSRTGAGSEKLFF.

The chain joins TRBV19 to TRBJ2-1, with 13 bases identical to TRBD2. Germline loops: CDR1 LNHDA, CDR2 SQIVND (reference sequence). This CDR3 spans 15 amino acids. Unmatched junction bases numbered 10, after V lost 5 bases and J lost 12 bases. This chain's CDR3 is CASSSGLAGEVGQFF. CDR3 bases: TGTGCCAGTAGTTCCGGACTAGCGGGAGAGGTCGGGCAGTTCTTC.

The rearrangement joins TRBV10-1 to TRBJ2-1, with 9 bases identical to TRBD2. This CDR3 region has 19 residues. In germline, CDR1 is WNHNN, CDR2 SYGVQD (reference sequence). Losses at the gene ends were 4 bases for V and 0 bases for J; bases not matched to a gene: 13. In nucleotides, the CDR3 is TGCGCCAGCAGTGGGATTGCGGGAGGGAGGAAGAGCTCCTACAATGAGCAGTTCTTC. Translation: CASSGIAGGRKSSYNEQFF.

The chain uses TRBV25-1 and TRBJ1-3, with D unresolved. V was cut by 1 base and J by 0 bases, with 16 bases left in between. The CDR3 has 18 amino acids. Germline V gene lookup returns CDR1 MGHDK and CDR2 SYGVNS. The CDR3 sequence is CASSEWGINSGSGNTIYF. The CDR3 DNA follows: TGTGCCAGCAGTGAATGGGGTATCAACAGCGGCTCTGGAAACACCATATATTTT. The variable domain in full, completed from reference TRBV25-1 and TRBJ1-3, reads EADIYQTPRYLVIGTGKKITLECSQTMGHDKMYWYQQDPGMELHLIHYSYGVNSTEKGDLSSESTVSRIRTEHFPLTLESARPSHTSQYLCASSEWGINSGSGNTIYFGEGSWLTVV.

The chain uses TRBV5-4 and TRBJ1-1, with D perhaps TRBD1 (5 bases). CDR1 is SGHNT, CDR2 YYREEE, per germline (reference sequence). This CDR3 is 16 amino acids long. The V gene lost 0 bases and the J gene lost 0 bases, with 12 bases spanning the gap. In nucleotides, the CDR3 is TGTGCCAGCAGCTTGGGACAGAGCTTTATGAACACTGAAGCTTTCTTT. Its translation is CASSLGQSFMNTEAFF.

V and J are TRBV7-9 and TRBJ1-2; D unclear. CDR3 size: 11 residues. Germline assignment: CDR1 SEHNR and CDR2 FQNEAQ (reference sequence). The ends were cut back, 5 bases at V and 7 bases at J, with 8 bases in the middle. Here the CDR3 reads CASSPSLGYTF. CDR3 sequence (DNA): TGTGCCAGCAGCCCGTCCCTTGGCTACACCTTC.

The rearrangement links TRBV2 to TRBJ2-3; the match to TRBD1 covers 7 bases. Germline assignment: CDR1 SNHLY and CDR2 FYNNEI. The CDR3 runs 16 residues. With V trimmed by 6 bases and J by 0 bases, 9 bases remained unmatched. The CDR3 DNA reads as TGTGCCAGCAGAAGAACCGGGACAGTTAGCACAGATACGCAGTATTTT. Translation gives CASRRTGTVSTDTQYF. Supplemented by reference TRBV2 and TRBJ2-3, the full variable domain reads EPEVTQTPSHQVTQMGQEVILRCVPISNHLYFYWYRQILGQKVEFLVSFYNNEISEKSEIFDDQFSVERPDGSNFTLKIRSTKLEDSAMYFCASRRTGTVSTDTQYFGPGTRLTVL.

The rearrangement uses TRBV5-6 and TRBJ2-3; 11 positions agree with TRBD1. Germline V CDR1 and CDR2: SGHDT, YYEEEE. V was pared by 0 bases and J by 4 bases, with 7 bases of the junction left unmatched. This CDR3 is 17 amino acids long. CDR3 in DNA: TGTGCCAGCAGCTTGGTCGGACAGGGGGCGTTGGCAGATACGCAGTATTTT. Its protein is CASSLVGQGALADTQYF.

The chain is built from TRBV2 and TRBJ2-7; weak D call: TRBD1 (6 bases). Trimming took off 7 bases at V and 0 bases at J, with 7 bases between the two ends. Germline CDR1 SNHLY, CDR2 FYNNEI. CDR3 length: 12 amino acids. The CDR3 is CASKGDSYEQYF. The CDR3 bases are TGTGCCAGCAAGGGGGACTCCTACGAGCAGTACTTC.

V and J are TRBV19 and TRBJ1-1; 7 bases map to TRBD1. The germline V gene has CDR1 LNHDA and CDR2 SQIVND (reference sequence). This CDR3 contains 14 residues. Trimming cost V 4 bases and J 4 bases; bases outside gene matches: 6. The CDR3, as DNA: TGTGCCAGTAGTAAGGCAGGGGGAGGCACTGAAGCTTTCTTT. Translating it yields CASSKAGGGTEAFF.

This chain uses TRBV3-1 (or the pseudogene TRBV3-2) with TRBJ2-1, with D possibly matching TRBD1 (5 bases). The V gene's germline CDR1 is LGHDT and CDR2 YNNKEL (reference sequence). The CDR3 sequence is 17 residues long. V lost 0 bases to trimming and J lost 4 bases, with 16 bases between them. CDR3 sequence (DNA): TGTGCCAGCAGCCAAGACGAGCAGGGCCCCATATACAATGAGCAGTTCTTC. Translated, it gives CASSQDEQGPIYNEQFF.

V usage is TRBV2 and J usage is TRBJ2-1; D remains ambiguous. The germline V gene has CDR1 SNHLY and CDR2 FYNNEI. Between the trimmed V and J ends, which lost 0 bases and 9 bases, there was a span of 21 bases. CDR3 length: 17 amino acids. The CDR3, as DNA: TGTGCCAGCAGTGAAGCGCTTCGAGGAACCCCCCGAGCTGAGCAGTTCTTC. Translating it yields CASSEALRGTPRAEQFF. Filled out from reference TRBV2 and TRBJ2-1, the complete variable domain reads EPEVTQTPSHQVTQMGQEVILRCVPISNHLYFYWYRQILGQKVEFLVSFYNNEISEKSEIFDDQFSVERPDGSNFTLKIRSTKLEDSAMYFCASSEALRGTPRAEQFFGPGTRLTVL.

This clone was found once. Written as DNA, the CDR3 is TGTGCCAGCACCCAGACGGGACAGGGGGCGTGGGAGCAGTACTTC. Its protein is CASTQTGQGAWEQYF. This chain joins TRBV7-9 and TRBJ2-7; 12 bases agree with TRBD1. Trimming at V came to 7 bases and at J to 7 bases, leaving 11 bases not matched to a gene. CDR1 and CDR2 (germline): SEHNR, FQNEAQ (reference sequence). The CDR3 loop spans 15 amino acids.

V and J are TRBV20-1 and TRBJ2-3; maybe TRBD2 (6 bases). Germline CDR1 and CDR2: DFQATT and SNEGSKA (reference sequence). V was shortened by 3 bases and J by 4 bases, with 17 bases between the two germline ends. The CDR3 totals 15 residues. CDR3 sequence reads: CSASRPFWGADTQYF. As DNA, the CDR3 is TGCAGTGCTAGTCGACCCTTCTGGGGGGCAGATACGCAGTATTTT.

This chain connects TRBV28 to TRBJ1-2; TRBD1 is a possible D gene (5 bases). The CDR3 is 12 residues long. Germline V gene data show CDR1 as MDHEN and CDR2 as SYDVKM. Trimming pared 4 bases from V and 8 bases from J, leaving 11 bases between. The CDR3 DNA follows: TGTGCCAGCAGTTCCTCAGGGTGGGGCTACACCTTC. Translated: CASSSSGWGYTF.

The rearrangement uses TRBV18 and TRBJ2-1, with 8 bases fitting TRBD1. CDR1 and CDR2 from the germline V gene are KGHSH and LQKENI. The CDR3 runs to 15 residues. The V gene end was trimmed by 2 bases and the J gene end by 7 bases; junction bases not matched to a gene: 7. The CDR3 sequence: CASSPYQGATNEQFF. DNA of the CDR3: TGTGCCAGCTCACCATATCAGGGGGCGACGAATGAGCAGTTCTTC.

This clone has just one count. The rearrangement links TRBV5-5 to TRBJ1-1; TRBD1 might be the D (5 bases). Trimming removed 4 bases at V and 7 bases at J, with 14 bases between. The germline gives CDR1 SGHKS, CDR2 YYEKEE (reference sequence). The CDR3 is made up of 13 amino acids. The CDR3 nucleotides read TGTGCCAGCAGCCAACAGGCCCAGGGTGAAGCTTTCTTT. Translating gives CASSQQAQGEAFF.

The V and J genes are TRBV19 and TRBJ2-3; 8 nucleotides line up with TRBD1. The CDR3 sequence is 15 residues long. Germline lookup yields CDR1 LNHDA and CDR2 SQIVND (reference sequence). V trimming: 1 base; J trimming: 6 bases; junction bases outside the gene matches: 6. CDR3: CASSIAGGAGDTQYF. CDR3 bases: TGTGCCAGTAGTATAGCAGGGGGCGCAGGGGATACGCAGTATTTT. Full variable domain (rest looked up from reference TRBV19 and TRBJ2-3): DGGITQSPKYLFRKEGQNVTLSCEQNLNHDAMYWYRQDPGQGLRLIYYSQIVNDFQKGDIAEGYSVSREKKESFPLTVTSAQKNPTAFYLCASSIAGGAGDTQYFGPGTRLTVL.